The next 5 T cell receptor beta chains were all read from a single sample in a study of T cell changes during pregnancy in multiple sclerosis. Profiling relied on immunoSEQ multiplex PCR, and the TCRdb table lists in-frame clones only, not all of them. The repertoire holds around 35,000 clones, with under 90% as singletons. This material consisted of CD8+ T cells from peripheral blood mononuclear cells, taken after pregnancy. All receptors come from a female donor with multiple sclerosis, enrolled in a pregnancy study.

This rearrangement joins TRBV4-2 to TRBJ2-7; 12 bases are a match to TRBD2. The CDR3 is made up of 16 amino acids. Germline assignment: CDR1 LGHNA and CDR2 YNFKEQ. V lost 1 base to trimming and J lost 3 bases; unmatched junction nucleotides: 4. In DNA, the CDR3 is TGTGCCAGCAGCCAAGCTAGCGGGGGGGCGGGCTACGAGCAGTACTTC. Translation: CASSQASGGAGYEQYF.

This clone was seen just once. V and J are TRBV4-1 and TRBJ2-7; D unresolved. The CDR3 has 16 amino acids. Between the trimmed V and J ends, which lost 0 bases and 1 base, there was a span of 13 bases. Germline V gene lookup returns CDR1 MGHRA and CDR2 YSYEKL. The CDR3 DNA reads TGCGCCAGCAGCCAAGATGGTGGCAGTTTTTCCTACGAGCAGTACTTC. Translated: CASSQDGGSFSYEQYF.

This chain's CDR3 is CASSPTSGGYNEQFF. For the CDR3, the DNA is TGTGCCAGCAGCCCTACTAGCGGGGGATACAATGAGCAGTTCTTC. This chain connects TRBV7-3 to TRBJ2-1; 11 positions agree with TRBD2. CDR3 length: 15 residues. The germline V gene has CDR1 SGHTA and CDR2 FQGTGA. V was pared by 5 bases and J by 4 bases, with 4 bases of the junction left unmatched.

V is TRBV6-1 and J is TRBJ1-2; TRBD1 might be the D (5 bases). In germline, CDR1 is MNHNS, CDR2 SASEGT. The CDR3 is 15 amino acids. Trimming removed 2 bases from V and 4 bases from J, with 14 bases in between. DNA for the CDR3: TGTGCCAGCAGTGAAAAACAGGCGATAGGCTATGGCTACACCTTC. Its protein is CASSEKQAIGYGYTF.

The rearrangement joins TRBV4-3 to TRBJ2-7; D gene uncertain. The germline V and J ends were trimmed by 2 bases and 6 bases, with 14 bases remaining between them. Looked up from germline, CDR1 is LGHNA and CDR2 is YSLEER. CDR3 length: 14 amino acids. CDR3 loop: CASSQSVEGREQYF. The CDR3 bases are TGCGCCAGCAGCCAAAGCGTCGAAGGCCGCGAGCAGTACTTC.